A single sample gave rise to the 21 T cell receptor beta chains below, sequenced in a study of brain T cells in children with intractable seizures (dated by TCRdb to the early 2020s). The sample's time point label is to be understood as: resected brain tissue, or blood drawn just prior to surgery. The library was built by means of the immunoSEQ multiplex PCR assay. TCRdb stores this immuneACCESS table with in-frame sequences only. Part of the clones is absent; in the studies checked, under half of the shortfall reflects unresolved V genes, and no reason is known for the rest. The sample table lists about 22,000 clones, around 94% of them with a count of one. The ten largest make up around 6% of the sample. Sample: peripheral blood, taken at surgery. All receptors derive from a boy younger than 18 with focal cortical dysplasia and intractable seizures.

The chain is built from TRBV5-4 and TRBJ1-1, with D perhaps TRBD1 (5 bases). The V gene lost 4 bases and the J gene lost 5 bases, with 15 bases spanning the gap. Germline V gene sequence: CDR1 SGHNT, CDR2 YYREEE (reference sequence). The CDR3 is 14 residues long. The CDR3 here is CASSQVGGWTEAFF. The CDR3 DNA is TGTGCCAGCAGCCAGGTGGGGGGGTGGACTGAAGCTTTCTTT.

The chain carries TRBV28 and TRBJ2-1; 12 bases fit TRBD1. The CDR3 has 18 amino acids. V shed 4 bases and J 6 bases; nucleotides not matched to a gene: 13. Germline CDR1 is MDHEN and CDR2 is SYDVKM. The CDR3 bases are TGTGCCAGCAGTTACCGGGACAGGGGGCTTAGTTGGCGCAATGAGCAGTTCTTC. This translates into CASSYRDRGLSWRNEQFF.

The chain is built from TRBV20-1 and TRBJ1-2; D is unclear. Germline V gene lookup returns CDR1 DFQATT and CDR2 SNEGSKA (reference sequence). The CDR3 length is 11 residues. Trimming shortened V by 4 bases and J by 1 base, and 4 bases separated the two germline ends. In nucleotides, the CDR3 is TGCAGTGCTAAGGTTAACTATGGCTACACCTTC. This encodes CSAKVNYGYTF.

CDR3 sequence reads: CASSFRRNEQFF. Here the CDR3 DNA reads TGTGCCAGCAGCTTCCGGAGAAATGAGCAGTTCTTC. The chain couples TRBV11-2 to TRBJ2-1; D uncertain. This CDR3 has 12 amino acids. V lost 3 bases, J lost 7 bases, and 7 bases lay in between. Germline V gives CDR1 SGHAT, CDR2 FQNNGV.

V is TRBV3-1 (or the pseudogene TRBV3-2) and J is TRBJ1-6, with 7 bases matching TRBD1. The CDR3 has 15 residues. V lost 4 bases and J lost 7; bases outside the gene matches: 7. The germline V gene encodes CDR1 LGHDT and CDR2 YNNKEL (reference sequence). The CDR3 bases are TGTGCCAGCAGCCCGCAGGGGACAGACAATTCACCCCTCCACTTT. Encoded protein: CASSPQGTDNSPLHF.

The chain recombines TRBV3-1 (or the pseudogene TRBV3-2) with TRBJ2-1, with D maybe TRBD1 (6 bases). The CDR3 spans 13 residues. V was pared by 4 bases and J by 6 bases, with 10 bases between. Germline V gives CDR1 LGHDT, CDR2 YNNKEL (reference sequence). CDR3 loop: CASSPNRANEQFF. DNA of the CDR3: TGTGCCAGCAGCCCAAACAGGGCCAATGAGCAGTTCTTC.

This clone was seen a single time. This chain connects TRBV7-9 to TRBJ2-3; D is possibly TRBD1 or TRBD2 (5 bases each). This CDR3 has 16 residues. V was cut by 1 base and J by 2 bases, with 13 bases left in between. Germline values: CDR1 SEHNR, CDR2 FQNEAQ (reference sequence). This chain's CDR3 is CASSLGGSETTDTQYF. The CDR3 DNA reads TGTGCCAGCAGCTTAGGGGGGTCAGAGACCACAGATACGCAGTATTTT.

This clone has a single count. The CDR3 DNA follows: TGTGCCAGCAGTTTATCGAAGACGGGCGAGCAGTACGTC. It codes for CASSLSKTGEQYV. V is TRBV27 and J is TRBJ2-7, with D unresolved. CDR3 size: 13 residues. The ends were cut back, 0 bases at V and 6 bases at J, with 9 bases in the middle. Germline lookup yields CDR1 MNHEY and CDR2 SMNVEV (reference sequence).

The rearrangement joins TRBV12-3 or TRBV12-4 to TRBJ2-3; D remains unclear. CDR3 length: 11 amino acids. The germline V and J ends were trimmed by 6 bases and 3 bases, with 4 bases remaining between them. The DNA of the CDR3 is TGTGCCAGCAGCCGTACAGATACGCAGTATTTT. This translates into CASSRTDTQYF.

The chain has TRBV19 and TRBJ1-5; D perhaps matches TRBD1 (5 bases). This CDR3 comprises 16 residues. Trimming stripped 5 bases from V and 1 base from J, with 15 bases between. In germline, CDR1 is LNHDA, CDR2 SQIVND (reference sequence). The CDR3 region has the DNA TGTGCCAGTAGTCCTTATACAGGTTTGAGCAATCAGCCCCAGCATTTT. It translates to CASSPYTGLSNQPQHF.

The genes are TRBV12-3 or TRBV12-4 and TRBJ1-4, with D unclear. This CDR3 region has 12 residues. Trimming took 3 bases from V and 8 from J, leaving 7 bases between them. The CDR3 DNA is TGTGCCAGCAGTTTTCTGGGGGAAAAACTGTTTTTT. Its protein is CASSFLGEKLFF.

This chain uses TRBV11-2 with TRBJ2-3; 9 positions match TRBD1. V was clipped by 5 bases and J by 0 bases; unmatched bases: 6. CDR3 length: 16 residues. Germline CDR1 SGHAT, CDR2 FQNNGV. The CDR3 DNA is TGTGCCAGCAGCCCCGGGACAGGGACTAGCACAGATACGCAGTATTTT. It yields the protein CASSPGTGTSTDTQYF.

This clone was found once. The chain carries TRBV7-3 and TRBJ2-1; 8 bases match TRBD2. The germline V gene encodes CDR1 SGHTA and CDR2 FQGTGA. The CDR3 is 15 residues long. V lost 6 bases, J lost 4 bases, and 8 bases stayed unmatched. The CDR3 DNA is TGTGCCAGCAGTTCACTAGCGGCGAGTTACAATGAGCAGTTCTTC. Protein: CASSSLAASYNEQFF. Combining the CDR3 with reference TRBV7-3 and TRBJ2-1 gives the whole variable domain GAGVSQTPSNKVTEKGKYVELRCDPISGHTALYWYRQSLGQGPEFLIYFQGTGAADDSGLPNDRFFAVRPEGSVSTLKIQRTERGDSAVYLCASSSLAASYNEQFFGPGTRLTVL.

The rearrangement uses TRBV5-1 and TRBJ2-3; 8 bases line up with TRBD2. Germline CDR1 is SGHRS and CDR2 is YFSETQ. This CDR3 comprises 18 residues. The V segment lost 0 bases and the J segment 5 bases; nucleotides outside the gene matches: 14. The CDR3 nucleotides are TGCGCCAGCAGCTTGGTAGGCGGTATTGCGGGGGGCTTAGATACGCAGTATTTT. Its translation: CASSLVGGIAGGLDTQYF.

This rearrangement joins TRBV6-4 to TRBJ2-1; 7 bases map to TRBD2. The germline CDR1 and CDR2 sequences are MRHNA and SNTAGT. Trimming took 0 bases from V and 7 from J; bases not matched to a gene: 6. The CDR3 is made up of 15 amino acids. The CDR3 sequence is CASSDSSLAVNEQFF. The CDR3 nucleotides are TGTGCCAGCAGTGACTCGAGTCTAGCGGTGAATGAGCAGTTCTTC.

The genes are TRBV6-4 and TRBJ2-3, with TRBD2 identical over 8 bases. Trimming removed 6 bases from V and 5 bases from J; junction bases left unmatched: 10. The CDR3 length is 15 residues. The germline V gene has CDR1 MRHNA and CDR2 SNTAGT. CDR3 region: CASSNSGEGKDTQYF. CDR3 nucleotides: TGTGCCAGCAGCAATAGCGGGGAAGGGAAAGATACGCAGTATTTT.

This chain joins TRBV19 and TRBJ1-5; possibly TRBD1 for D (6 bases). Looked up from germline, CDR1 is LNHDA and CDR2 is SQIVND (reference sequence). The CDR3 totals 14 residues. The V end was cut by 8 bases, the J end by 4 bases, with 15 bases between. As DNA, the CDR3 is TGTGCCAGTTCCCCGGGCAGGGGAAATCAGCCCCAGCATTTT. It is translated as CASSPGRGNQPQHF.

The rearrangement joins TRBV6-6 to TRBJ2-7, with D unclear. The CDR3 sequence is 13 residues long. The germline gives CDR1 MNHNY, CDR2 SVGAGI (reference sequence). The ends were cut back, 2 bases at V and 3 bases at J, with 8 bases in the middle. This CDR3 reads CASSYAEYYEQYV. For the CDR3, the DNA is TGTGCCAGCAGTTACGCGGAATACTACGAGCAGTACGTC.

The chain is built from TRBV28 and TRBJ2-1; no definite D call. The CDR3 sequence is 14 residues long. Trimming cost V 4 bases and J 8 bases, with 15 bases left between them. Germline V gene lookup returns CDR1 MDHEN and CDR2 SYDVKM. The CDR3 reads CASSSLDGQDEQFF. The DNA for the CDR3 is TGTGCCAGCAGTTCTTTGGACGGTCAGGATGAGCAGTTCTTC.

The rearrangement links TRBV2 to TRBJ2-5; no definite D call. The CDR3 extends over 14 amino acids. In germline, CDR1 is SNHLY, CDR2 FYNNEI. V lost 1 base to trimming and J lost 5 bases, with 11 bases between them. The CDR3 protein is CASSEGSGVETQYF. CDR3 DNA sequence: TGTGCCAGCAGTGAAGGCTCTGGGGTGGAGACCCAGTACTTC.

The chain recombines TRBV7-8 with TRBJ2-2, with D unclear. The germline gives CDR1 SGHVS, CDR2 FQNEAQ. The CDR3 length is 16 residues. The V end lost 2 bases, the J end lost 1 base, and 11 bases lay between the germline ends. The CDR3 region is CASSLLAALNTGELFF. The CDR3 DNA is TGTGCCAGCAGCTTACTGGCAGCCCTGAACACCGGGGAGCTGTTTTTT. The full variable domain, rest sourced from reference TRBV7-8 and TRBJ2-2, is GAGVSQSPRYKVAKRGQDVALRCDPISGHVSLFWYQQALGQGPEFLTYFQNEAQLDKSGLPSDRFFAERPEGSVSTLKIQRTQQEDSAVYLCASSLLAALNTGELFFGEGSRLTVL.